These 15 T cell receptor beta chains share one sample of origin, sequenced in a study of cytomegalovirus exposure and HLA in healthy donors. Vbeta (60) and Jbeta (13) primers were used in the PCR. Libraries were prepared by immunoSEQ multiplex PCR; TCRdb keeps only in-frame clonotypes and omits some of them. The sample contains 75,000 to 80,000 clones, around 80% of which appear only once. What was sequenced was PBMCs. Source of these receptors: a male donor in good health and CMV-seronegative.

CDR3 sequence (DNA): TGCAGCGTTGAATCAGGGAAGGACTATGGCTACACCTTC. The encoded protein is CSVESGKDYGYTF. V gene TRBV29-1 combines with J gene TRBJ1-2, with TRBD1 as a possible D gene (5 bases). Germline assignment: CDR1 SQVTM and CDR2 ANQGSEA. V was pared by 2 bases and J by 3 bases, with 10 bases between. The CDR3 has 13 residues.

The chain is built from TRBV10-3 and TRBJ1-2; possible D gene TRBD1, 5 bases. CDR1 is ENHRY, CDR2 SYGVKD, per germline. This CDR3 comprises 11 residues. The V and J ends lost 4 bases and 11 bases respectively, with 11 bases between them. CDR3 amino acids: CAISADSQYTF. CDR3 sequence (DNA): TGTGCCATCAGTGCCGACAGCCAGTACACCTTC.

The chain uses TRBV5-1 and TRBJ2-7; 12 bases are a match to TRBD1. Germline CDR1 is SGHRS and CDR2 is YFSETQ. Trimming at V came to 4 bases and at J to 3 bases, leaving 5 bases not matched to a gene. The CDR3 is 15 residues long. DNA for the CDR3: TGCGCCAGCAGCCCGGGGACAGGGGGCTACTACGAGCAGTACTTC. Protein: CASSPGTGGYYEQYF. Full variable domain (missing parts from reference TRBV5-1 and TRBJ2-7): KAGVTQTPRYLIKTRGQQVTLSCSPISGHRSVSWYQQTPGQGLQFLFEYFSETQRNKGNFPGRFSGRQFSNSRSEMNVSTLELGDSALYLCASSPGTGGYYEQYFGPGTRLTVT.

The DNA of the CDR3 is TGTGCCAGCAGCTTCCGGGACAGCTCCTACGAGCAGTACTTC. As protein: CASSFRDSSYEQYF. V gene TRBV27 combines with J gene TRBJ2-5, with 7 bases matching TRBD1. The J call may be wrong; the DNA end is better matched by TRBJ2-7. Per the germline V gene, CDR1 is MNHEY and CDR2 is SMNVEV (reference sequence). CDR3 size: 14 residues.

The gene calls are TRBV6-1 and TRBJ1-2; D remains unclear. This CDR3 comprises 14 residues. The germline V gene encodes CDR1 MNHNS and CDR2 SASEGT. V was clipped by 2 bases and J by 5 bases, with 12 bases between them. CDR3 loop: CASSEPFPIYGYTF. As DNA, the CDR3 is TGTGCCAGCAGTGAACCCTTTCCTATTTATGGCTACACCTTC.

The chain recombines TRBV10-2 with TRBJ2-1; TRBD2 matches at 8 bases. Germline V gives CDR1 WSHSY, CDR2 SAAADI. The trim removed 8 bases at V and 7 bases at J, leaving 16 bases unmatched. This CDR3 is 16 amino acids long. CDR3 protein: CASQIRVSGARNEQFF. In DNA, the CDR3 is TGCGCCAGCCAGATCCGGGTTAGCGGGGCTCGGAATGAGCAGTTCTTC.

In the case of this clone: The junction departs from the called germline gene at one end, perhaps through a read error. This rearrangement joins TRBV18 to TRBJ1-5, with a possible D match to TRBD1 (5 bases). The CDR3 is made up of 19 amino acids. Germline lookup yields CDR1 KGHSH and CDR2 LQKENI. This CDR3 reads CAGSPRGPGTGASNQPQHF. The CDR3 DNA reads TGTGCCGGCTCACCACGTGGGCCAGGGACTGGGGCGAGCAATCAGCCCCAGCATTTT.

The V gene is TRBV5-1, the J gene TRBJ2-7; D unresolved. The CDR3 is made up of 16 amino acids. The germline gives CDR1 SGHRS, CDR2 YFSETQ. V was cut by 1 base and J by 4 bases, with 18 bases left in between. CDR3 coding DNA: TGCGCCAGCAGCTTGATTCAGGCAGCTCTTTCATACGAGCAGTACTTC. It is translated as CASSLIQAALSYEQYF.

The rearrangement uses TRBV10-3 and TRBJ2-1; a weak D match, TRBD2 (6 bases). Germline lookup yields CDR1 ENHRY and CDR2 SYGVKD. Trimming removed 6 bases at V and 5 bases at J, with 17 bases between. This CDR3 has 15 residues. The CDR3 here is CAISPLASDHNEQFF. DNA of the CDR3: TGTGCCATCAGCCCTCTAGCGAGCGATCACAATGAGCAGTTCTTC.

The V gene is TRBV7-2, the J gene TRBJ1-1; 8 bases fit TRBD1. Trimming cost V 6 bases and J 5 bases; bases outside gene matches: 5. The CDR3 is 13 residues long. CDR1 and CDR2 (germline): SGHTA, FQGNSA. The CDR3 sequence is CASRLTGETEAFF. CDR3 coding DNA: TGTGCCAGCAGATTGACAGGGGAAACTGAAGCTTTCTTT.

The V gene is TRBV27, the J gene TRBJ1-2; D may be TRBD1 (6 bases). Between the trimmed V and J ends, which lost 3 bases and 1 base, there was a span of 12 bases. The CDR3 consists of 15 residues. Germline CDR1 and CDR2: MNHEY and SMNVEV (reference sequence). The CDR3 DNA sequence: TGTGCCAGCAGTTTGGGGGCAGGCCTTAACTATGGCTACACCTTC. Amino acids: CASSLGAGLNYGYTF.

This clone has just a few counts. The V call is TRBV6-5, the J call TRBJ2-7; D uncertain. This CDR3 spans 14 amino acids. Germline V lookup: CDR1 MNHEY, CDR2 SVGAGI. V lost 10 bases and J 0 bases, leaving 16 bases between the germline ends. In DNA form, the CDR3 reads TGTGCCATCCCCGGTAGTCATAGCTCCTACGAGCAGTACTTC. Protein sequence: CAIPGSHSSYEQYF.

The rearrangement uses TRBV10-3 and TRBJ2-5; tentative D call: TRBD1 (5 bases). Near its end, the DNA agrees better with TRBJ2-7, so the J call may be wrong. The germline gives CDR1 ENHRY, CDR2 SYGVKD. The CDR3 totals 11 residues. This chain's CDR3 is CAISERGEQYF. The CDR3 coding sequence is TGTGCCATCAGTGAGAGGGGCGAGCAGTACTTC.

The chain carries TRBV19 and TRBJ1-6; TRBD1 might be the D (6 bases). The CDR3 is made up of 18 amino acids. From germline, CDR1 is LNHDA and CDR2 SQIVND (reference sequence). V was cut by 6 bases and J by 7 bases, with 25 bases left in between. The CDR3 loop reads CASSMYRQADETNSPLHF. The CDR3 region has the DNA TGTGCCAGTAGCATGTACCGACAGGCGGACGAGACAAATTCACCCCTCCACTTT.

On this clone: The junction shows a germline mismatch at one end, possibly a read error. The V gene is TRBV29-1, the J gene TRBJ1-2; a possible D gene is TRBD1 (6 bases). This CDR3 is 11 amino acids long. Germline loops: CDR1 SQVTM, CDR2 ANQGSEA. The CDR3 reads CSVTGNYGYPF. The CDR3, as DNA: TGCAGCGTCACAGGGAACTATGGCTACCCCTTC.